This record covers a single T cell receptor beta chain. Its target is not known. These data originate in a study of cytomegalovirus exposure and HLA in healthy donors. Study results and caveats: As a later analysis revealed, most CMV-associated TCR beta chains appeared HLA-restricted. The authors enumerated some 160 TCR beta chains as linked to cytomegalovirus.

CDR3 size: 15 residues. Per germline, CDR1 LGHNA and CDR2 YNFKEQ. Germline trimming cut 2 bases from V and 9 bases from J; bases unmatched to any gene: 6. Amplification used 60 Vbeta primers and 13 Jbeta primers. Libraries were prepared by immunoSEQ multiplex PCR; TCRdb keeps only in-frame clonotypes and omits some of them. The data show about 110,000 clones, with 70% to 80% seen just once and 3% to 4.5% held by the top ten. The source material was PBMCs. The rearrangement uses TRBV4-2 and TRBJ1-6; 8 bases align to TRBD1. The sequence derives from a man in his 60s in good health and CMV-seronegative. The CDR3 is CASSQYRGASSPLHF. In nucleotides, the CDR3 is TGTGCCAGCAGCCAATACAGGGGGGCAAGTTCACCCCTCCACTTT.